These 27 T cell receptor beta chains originate from one sample sequenced in a study of cytomegalovirus exposure and HLA in healthy donors. The PCR ran on 60 Vbeta and 13 Jbeta primers. The assay was immunoSEQ multiplex PCR, and TCRdb's table has in-frame clones only and misses some. The sample spans 40,000 or so clones; the ten largest clones claim less than 1.5%. Sequenced: PBMCs. All receptors derive from a young man in good health and CMV-seronegative.

As to this clone: One junction end does not reproduce the germline sequence, and a read error may be involved. The chain carries TRBV15 and TRBJ2-1, with D tentatively TRBD2 (6 bases). The germline V gene has CDR1 LNHNV and CDR2 YYDKDF (reference sequence). The CDR3 length is 16 residues. This CDR3 reads CATSRELADSDNEQFF. The DNA for the CDR3 is TGTGCCACCAGCAGAGAATTAGCGGACTCCGACAATGAGCAGTTCTTC.

The rearrangement links TRBV5-1 to TRBJ2-7; D gene ambiguous. The V end lost 1 base, the J end lost 4 bases, and 12 bases lay between the germline ends. This CDR3 is 14 amino acids long. From germline, CDR1 is SGHRS and CDR2 YFSETQ. This chain's CDR3 is CASSLLDGSYEQYF. CDR3 DNA sequence: TGCGCCAGCAGCTTGTTAGATGGTAGTTACGAGCAGTACTTC.

V is TRBV10-3 and J is TRBJ1-5, with no clear D. Germline V gene data show CDR1 as ENHRY and CDR2 as SYGVKD. Deletions cut 3 bases from V and 1 base from J, with 7 bases between. This CDR3 contains 14 residues. CDR3 region: CAISESKSNQPQHF. CDR3 bases: TGTGCCATCAGTGAATCTAAAAGCAATCAGCCCCAGCATTTT.

The chain couples TRBV4-1 to TRBJ2-7; 8 nucleotides align to TRBD1. V gave up 4 bases and J gave up 6 bases; unmatched junction bases: 8. The CDR3 contains 14 residues. Germline V gives CDR1 MGHRA, CDR2 YSYEKL. CDR3 coding DNA: TGCGCCAGCAGCCCGGGACAGGTTGATCGCGAGCAGTACTTC. This encodes CASSPGQVDREQYF.

The V and J genes are TRBV5-5 and TRBJ2-7, with 7 nucleotides matching TRBD1. V gave up 5 bases and J gave up 3 bases; unmatched junction bases: 5. CDR3 length: 13 residues. Germline V gives CDR1 SGHKS, CDR2 YYEKEE (reference sequence). The CDR3 sequence: CASRQGTFYEQYF. The DNA of the CDR3 is TGTGCCAGCAGACAGGGGACCTTCTACGAGCAGTACTTC.

On this clone: Other DNA sequences in this specimen translate into the identical CDR3. This sequence joins TRBV4-3 and TRBJ2-7, with 7 positions matching TRBD1. CDR1 and CDR2 (germline): LGHNA, YSLEER. This CDR3 is 15 amino acids long. V trimming: 0 bases; J trimming: 2 bases; junction bases outside the gene matches: 4. The CDR3 bases are TGCGCCAGCAGCCAAGAAGCCAGGGGGACCTACGAGCAGTACTTC. Its translation is CASSQEARGTYEQYF.

The chain is built from TRBV6-1 and TRBJ1-2, with TRBD1 matching over 9 bases. V lost 2 bases and J lost 7; bases outside the gene matches: 5. This CDR3 has 14 residues. From germline, CDR1 is MNHNS and CDR2 SASEGT. CDR3 DNA sequence: TGTGCCAGCAGTGAACCGGGACAGGGATTTGGCTACACCTTC. This sequence encodes CASSEPGQGFGYTF.

V is TRBV18 and J is TRBJ2-2; D might be TRBD2 (6 bases). Looked up from germline, CDR1 is KGHSH and CDR2 is LQKENI. The CDR3 is 16 residues long. Deletions cut 0 bases from V and 3 bases from J, with 11 bases between. The DNA of the CDR3 is TGTGCCAGCTCACCACCCGGGGGAAGAGACACCGGGGAGCTGTTTTTT. It is translated as CASSPPGGRDTGELFF.

The chain couples TRBV5-4 to TRBJ1-2; 7 nucleotides line up with TRBD1. J lost 6 bases, V lost 5 bases, and 7 bases had no gene match. Germline V lookup: CDR1 SGHNT, CDR2 YYREEE (reference sequence). The length of the CDR3 is 13 residues. In DNA, the CDR3 is TGTGCCAGCAGTCCTACCGGGACAGATGGCTACACCTTC. Translated: CASSPTGTDGYTF.

CDR3 nucleotide sequence: TGTGCCTACCACAGGGAGAGCACAGATACGCAGTATTTT. Translation: CAYHRESTDTQYF. The chain is built from TRBV30 and TRBJ2-3; D is perhaps TRBD1 (6 bases). V dropped 7 bases and J dropped 0 bases, with 11 bases sitting between them. The CDR3 runs to 13 residues. Germline loops: CDR1 GTSNPN, CDR2 SVGIG (reference sequence).

This chain joins TRBV30 and TRBJ2-7; possible D gene TRBD2, 6 bases. Per germline, CDR1 GTSNPN and CDR2 SVGIG (reference sequence). There are 11 residues in the CDR3. CDR3 DNA: TGTGGTGGGAGGTTTGGCCTCGAGCAGTACTTC. Translated, it gives CGGRFGLEQYF.

The gene calls are TRBV2 and TRBJ2-7, with 9 positions matching TRBD2. This CDR3 is 16 amino acids long. Germline V CDR1 and CDR2: SNHLY, FYNNEI. J was trimmed by 3 bases and V by 7 bases; bases with no gene match: 13. The CDR3 spells CASTLKGSSGIYEQYF. The CDR3 DNA reads as TGTGCCAGCACCCTTAAGGGGTCTAGCGGGATCTACGAGCAGTACTTC.

The chain couples TRBV11-2 to TRBJ2-1; D not certain. The CDR3 has 14 amino acids. V dropped 5 bases and J dropped 3 bases, with 11 bases sitting between them. Germline V CDR1 and CDR2: SGHAT, FQNNGV. Here the CDR3 DNA reads TGTGCCAGCAGCCAGGTGGCAGTCTACAATGAGCAGTTCTTC. It specifies CASSQVAVYNEQFF. The whole variable domain, remainder taken from reference TRBV11-2 and TRBJ2-1, is EAGVAQSPRYKIIEKRQSVAFWCNPISGHATLYWYQQILGQGPKLLIQFQNNGVVDDSQLPKDRFSAERLKGVDSTLKIQPAKLEDSAVYLCASSQVAVYNEQFFGPGTRLTVL.

The CDR3 coding sequence is TGCGCCAGCAGCCGGGGGGGAAGCGGGATCAGGTGGGACGAGCAGTACTTC. This translates into CASSRGGSGIRWDEQYF. This chain joins TRBV4-3 and TRBJ2-7; 7 nucleotides match TRBD2. Germline CDR1 reads LGHNA; CDR2 reads YSLEER. The junction had 17 bases not matched to a gene; V was cut back by 4 bases and J by 5 bases. The CDR3 is 17 residues long.

This chain uses TRBV27 with TRBJ1-2, with 7 bases that match TRBD1. There are 12 residues in the CDR3. Germline V gene lookup returns CDR1 MNHEY and CDR2 SMNVEV (reference sequence). V was clipped by 3 bases and J by 8 bases; unmatched bases: 3. CDR3 sequence (DNA): TGTGCCAGCAGTTTCAGGGGGAGGGGCTACACCTTC. It is translated as CASSFRGRGYTF.

This sequence joins TRBV7-6 and TRBJ2-7, with TRBD2 matching 9 bases. The V and J ends lost 4 bases and 4 bases, in that order; junction bases with no gene match: 11. Germline CDR1 is SGHVS and CDR2 is FNYEAQ. The length of the CDR3 is 16 residues. CDR3 loop: CASSSILAGGGYEQYF. CDR3 DNA: TGTGCCAGCAGCTCCATACTAGCGGGTGGGGGGTACGAGCAGTACTTC.

The chain employs TRBV4-3 and TRBJ1-2; D perhaps matches TRBD1 (5 bases). Trimming pared 3 bases from V and 3 bases from J, leaving 11 bases between. Germline CDR1 reads LGHNA; CDR2 reads YSLEER. The CDR3 is 14 amino acids. The CDR3 protein is CASSQQGLDYGYTF. The CDR3 DNA sequence: TGCGCCAGCAGCCAGCAGGGCTTAGACTATGGCTACACCTTC.

The chain employs TRBV7-2 and TRBJ1-2, with 8 positions matching TRBD1. The CDR3 is made up of 16 amino acids. Germline values: CDR1 SGHTA, CDR2 FQGNSA. Trimming removed 2 bases from V and 7 bases from J; junction bases left unmatched: 12. CDR3 sequence: CASSLTAAGTGSGYTF. The DNA for the CDR3 is TGTGCCAGCAGCTTAACCGCTGCCGGGACAGGCTCTGGCTACACCTTC.

The chain is built from TRBV7-9 and TRBJ2-7, with D perhaps matching TRBD1 (6 bases). Germline V gene sequence: CDR1 SEHNR, CDR2 FQNEAQ (reference sequence). V was clipped by 5 bases and J by 2 bases, with 10 bases between them. The CDR3 consists of 13 residues. Written as DNA, the CDR3 is TGTGCCAGCAGCCGCGGACAGACCTACGAGCAGTACTTC. Amino acids: CASSRGQTYEQYF.

V is TRBV4-3 and J is TRBJ2-1, with 12 bases aligning to TRBD2. The length of the CDR3 is 15 residues. Germline CDR1 is LGHNA and CDR2 is YSLEER. Germline trimming cut 1 base from V and 6 bases from J; bases unmatched to any gene: 1. CDR3 sequence: CASSQGLAGVNEQFF. The CDR3, as DNA: TGCGCCAGCAGCCAAGGACTAGCGGGAGTCAATGAGCAGTTCTTC.

The rearrangement joins TRBV7-2 to TRBJ2-7; 8 bases are a match to TRBD1. CDR1 SGHTA and CDR2 FQGNSA come from the germline V gene. The CDR3 totals 16 residues. The V gene end was trimmed by 0 bases and the J gene end by 1 base; junction bases not matched to a gene: 5. CDR3 protein: CASSLASGQASYEQYF. CDR3 nucleotides: TGTGCCAGCAGCTTAGCCTCGGGACAGGCTTCCTACGAGCAGTACTTC.

The rearrangement joins TRBV7-9 to TRBJ2-7; D is perhaps TRBD2 (6 bases). The germline V and J ends were trimmed by 5 bases and 2 bases, with 13 bases remaining between them. This CDR3 comprises 14 residues. In germline, CDR1 is SEHNR, CDR2 FQNEAQ (reference sequence). The CDR3 protein is CASSVGLRAYEQYF. CDR3 bases: TGTGCCAGCAGCGTGGGACTCCGCGCCTACGAGCAGTACTTC.

This chain connects TRBV13 to TRBJ2-5; 11 positions agree with TRBD2. V shed 8 bases, J shed 5 bases, and the junction held 7 bases outside the gene matches. Germline V gives CDR1 PRHDT, CDR2 FYEKMQ (reference sequence). This CDR3 has 14 amino acids. The CDR3 nucleotides are TGTGCCAGCGCGGTACTAGCGGGAGATGAGACCCAGTACTTC. Protein product: CASAVLAGDETQYF.

The DNA of the CDR3 is TGCGCCAGCAGCACAGGGGCAGGGAAGGGCTTACTCGCCTACGAGCAGTACTTC. Amino acid sequence: CASSTGAGKGLLAYEQYF. This rearrangement joins TRBV4-1 to TRBJ2-7; TRBD1 matches at 7 bases. This CDR3 is 18 amino acids long. CDR1 is MGHRA, CDR2 YSYEKL, per germline. The V gene end was trimmed by 5 bases and the J gene end by 2 bases; junction bases not matched to a gene: 18.

J is TRBJ1-1 and V is TRBV15; no clear D gene. Germline V CDR1 and CDR2: LNHNV, YYDKDF (reference sequence). The V end lost 0 bases, the J end lost 6 bases, and 14 bases lay between the germline ends. The length of the CDR3 is 15 residues. The CDR3 DNA reads as TGTGCCACCAGCAGAGAGGCCGCTGGGAGCGCTGAAGCTTTCTTT. This gives the protein CATSREAAGSAEAFF.

The J gene is TRBJ2-1, the V gene TRBV4-1, with 7 bases that match TRBD2. Germline V gives CDR1 MGHRA, CDR2 YSYEKL. This CDR3 spans 16 amino acids. Trimming cost V 4 bases and J 8 bases; bases outside gene matches: 14. CDR3 sequence: CASSRLETSSLHEQFF. CDR3 nucleotides: TGCGCCAGCAGCCGCTTAGAGACTAGCTCATTGCATGAGCAGTTCTTC.

This chain links TRBV29-1 with TRBJ2-3, with 9 bases fitting TRBD1. The CDR3 runs to 14 residues. Germline V gives CDR1 SQVTM, CDR2 ANQGSEA. Trimming at V came to 4 bases and at J to 7 bases, leaving 9 bases not matched to a gene. The CDR3 nucleotides read TGCAGCGTTGCCGGGGACAGGGCCGGGAATACGCAGTATTTT. It translates to CSVAGDRAGNTQYF.